Sequencing of this TCR beta chain was carried out in a study of shared clonotypes between healthy human individuals. Data came from immunoSEQ multiplex PCR; TCRdb stores just in-frame clones and leaves some out. The sample gives about 1.5 million clones, roughly 96% of which show up once; approximately 1.2% is in the top ten. Germline values: CDR1 MNHNS, CDR2 SASEGT. Trimming removed 3 bases at V and 5 bases at J, with 7 bases between. The CDR3 contains 12 residues. Concerning this clone itself: What it recognizes is unknown. Other DNA sequences in this sample translate to the same CDR3.

Study results and caveats: Generally, naive subsets (rather than memory subsets) showed larger estimated richness. Among donors, the sharing of clonotypes was expected to be influenced by sequencing depth.

The genes are TRBV6-1 and TRBJ1-2; D is unclear. Input material: naive CD4+ T cells sorted from blood. This sample's subset: CD45RA+ positively selected. The receptor was isolated from a young man in good health. The CDR3 loop is CASSDRLYGYTF. The CDR3 DNA reads TGTGCCAGCAGTGACCGACTGTATGGCTACACCTTC.